This TCR beta chain was sequenced for a study of CD8+ T cells in alopecia areata. Isolated RNA was reverse transcribed into cDNA used as the sequencing template. The assay was immunoSEQ multiplex PCR, and TCRdb's table has in-frame clones only and misses some. The table shows about 150,000 clones, with nearly 55% occurring only once. The treatment was: oral pan-JAK inhibitor, 5-10 mg twice daily. In this sample, this clone turned up many times. In germline, CDR1 is MNHNS, CDR2 SASEGT. The V and J ends lost 7 bases and 6 bases, in that order; junction bases with no gene match: 8. The CDR3 is 14 amino acids.

This chain joins TRBV6-1 and TRBJ2-3, with 9 nucleotides matching TRBD2. This receptor was obtained from a human donor with alopecia areata. Sequencing used CD8+ T cells sorted from blood, obtained at week 4, from a patient treated with tofacitinib. The CDR3 coding sequence is TGTGCCAGCACCCAATGGACTAGCGAGGATACGCAGTATTTT. Translated: CASTQWTSEDTQYF.